The table lists the clone carrying this TCR beta chain with a few counts. Its antigen is not identified. Researchers tagged individual cDNA molecules with unique molecular identifiers. TCRdb analysed the 5' RACE reads with MiXCR anew, one entry per CDR3 protein. The sample shows tens of thousands of distinct CDR3 sequences, approximately 12% of them seen only once. This sample was taken from a study of early T cells in non-severe SARS-CoV-2 infection. Study details: Sequencing was performed on bulk RNA from unsorted whole blood, leaving chains unpaired. General study points: Anti-spike CD8 responses were favored by VDJdb matching, which missed private and CD4 specificities.

The CDR3 runs 15 residues. Germline V CDR1 and CDR2: KGHSH, LQKENI. V was pared by 2 bases and J by 7 bases, with 9 bases of the junction left unmatched. Sequenced: whole blood. This TCR came from an adult who was a healthcare worker with PCR-confirmed SARS-CoV-2 infection or an uninfected control (not recorded which). The V gene is TRBV18, the J gene TRBJ2-5; TRBD2 matches 8 bases. The CDR3 DNA reads TGTGCCAGCTCACCATCCAGCGGGAGTTATGGGACCCAGTACTTC. Its translation: CASSPSSGSYGTQYF.